The rows below give T cell receptor beta chains drawn from one sample of a study of cytotoxic CD8 clonotypes in ibrutinib-treated CLL. The protocol was immunoSEQ multiplex PCR, while the TCRdb copy is restricted to in-frame clones and leaves out a portion. The sample lists around 27,000 clones; approximately 70% were seen once. The sequencing here drew on PBMCs, taken at disease progression, from a patient treated with ibrutinib. Receptors were obtained from a human donor with chronic lymphocytic leukemia. CDR3s include the opening cysteine and the closing phenylalanine or tryptophan. D genes are given only for firm matches. Clone size, where shown, is once, few, many, or a class for clones that have expanded.

J gene	D gene	clone size	V gene	CDR3 protein	CDR3 DNA
TRBJ2-3	NA	NA	TRBV5-4	CASSRGPTDTQYF	TGTGCCAGCAGCCGGGGTCCCACAGATACGCAGTATTTT
TRBJ1-6	NA	few	TRBV7-2	CASSPYEQLPTPLHF	TGTGCCAGCAGCCCCTACGAGCAGCTCCCAACACCCCTCCACTTT
TRBJ1-4	NA	NA	TRBV6-6	CASTRGRDEKLFF	TGTGCCAGCACCCGGGGGAGGGATGAAAAACTGTTTTTT
TRBJ1-4	TRBD1	NA	TRBV19	CASSTQTGANEKLFF	TGTGCCAGTAGTACACAGACAGGGGCTAATGAAAAACTGTTTTTT
TRBJ2-3	NA	NA	TRBV9	CASVQEGDLDTQYF	TGTGCCAGCGTACAGGAAGGAGATTTAGATACGCAGTATTTT
TRBJ2-3	TRBD2	NA	TRBV5-1	CASSLGRGGGTDTQYF	TGCGCCAGCAGCTTAGGACGGGGGGGCGGCACAGATACGCAGTATTTT
TRBJ2-1	NA	NA	TRBV11-2	CASSGSRTLVREQFF	TGTGCCAGCAGCGGAAGTCGGACGCTCGTCAGAGAGCAGTTCTTC
TRBJ1-2	TRBD1	few	TRBV6-5	CASSYTDRVSWDGYTF	TGTGCCAGCAGTTACACCGACAGGGTTAGTTGGGATGGCTACACCTTC
TRBJ1-2	NA	NA	TRBV19	CASSISRGGGYTF	TGTGCCAGTAGTATATCCCGAGGAGGGGGCTACACCTTC
TRBJ2-7	TRBD1	NA	TRBV5-4	CASSGSGTGNYEQYF	TGTGCCAGCAGCGGGTCCGGGACAGGGAACTACGAGCAGTACTTC
TRBJ1-4	NA	NA	TRBV7-9	CASSLEGGDEKLFF	TGTGCCAGCAGCTTAGAAGGGGGGGATGAAAAACTGTTTTTT
TRBJ2-3	NA	once	TRBV5-1	CASSGKVTDTQYF	TGCGCCAGCAGTGGAAAGGTCACAGATACGCAGTATTTT
TRBJ2-3	NA	once	TRBV5-8	CASSLADAGTDTQYF	TGTGCCAGCAGCTTGGCCGATGCGGGCACAGATACGCAGTATTTT
TRBJ1-2	NA	NA	TRBV15	CATSRDFVTLNYGYTF	TGTGCCACCAGCAGAGATTTTGTTACCTTGAATTATGGCTACACCTTC
TRBJ1-4	TRBD1	NA	TRBV5-1	CASSFGQGALPEKLFF	TGCGCCAGCAGCTTTGGACAGGGGGCCCTTCCTGAAAAACTGTTTTTT
TRBJ1-2	NA	once	TRBV2	CASTWSYGYTF	TGTGCCAGCACCTGGAGCTATGGCTACACCTTC
TRBJ2-1	TRBD1	NA	TRBV9	CASSVRQGKDEQFF	TGTGCCAGCAGCGTCCGACAGGGAAAGGATGAGCAGTTCTTC
TRBJ2-1	NA	NA	TRBV10-3	CAIRDGSGNEQFF	TGTGCCATCAGGGACGGGTCTGGCAATGAGCAGTTCTTC
TRBJ1-1	NA	NA	TRBV28	CASKRGITEAFF	TGTGCCAGCAAACGGGGCATTACTGAAGCTTTCTTT
TRBJ2-7	TRBD2	NA	TRBV4-2	CASSQDLGGGGYEQYF	TGTGCCAGCAGCCAAGATCTGGGCGGGGGGGGCTACGAGCAGTACTTC
TRBJ2-7	NA	NA	TRBV7-6	CASSPETYEQYF	TGTGCCAGCAGCCCGGAGACCTACGAGCAGTACTTC
TRBJ1-1	NA	NA	TRBV6-1	CASSPIDRMNTEAFF	TGTGCCAGCAGTCCCATTGACAGGATGAACACTGAAGCTTTCTTT